Below, 30 T cell receptor beta chains from the same sample are listed, as sequenced in a study of blood T cell repertoires in COVID-19. The protocol was immunoSEQ multiplex PCR, while the TCRdb copy is restricted to in-frame clones and leaves out a portion. This table has 200,000 to 300,000 clones, 85% to 90% appearing once. Sequencing input: PBMCs or T cells enriched from blood (not recorded which). The receptors were sampled from a man aged 40-49 years who had recovered from COVID-19.

The J gene is TRBJ2-5, the V gene TRBV20-1; TRBD2 is a possible D gene (6 bases). This CDR3 comprises 11 residues. The germline CDR1 and CDR2 sequences are DFQATT and SNEGSKA (reference sequence). Here the CDR3 DNA reads TGCGGTATGGGGGGATCAGAGACCCAGTACTTC. Translated, it gives CGMGGSETQYF.

The genes are TRBV5-3 and TRBJ1-5; the D gene is possibly TRBD1 (6 bases). TRBV5-3 is an ORF for which the function is uncertain. The CDR3 contains 14 residues. Trimming took off 4 bases at V and 4 bases at J, with 12 bases between the two ends. CDR3 region: CARSLGQINQPQHF. The CDR3 DNA sequence: TGTGCCAGAAGCCTCGGACAGATTAATCAGCCCCAGCATTTT.

The chain has TRBV9 and TRBJ1-4, with D possibly TRBD1 on 5 matching bases. The V end was cut by 0 bases, the J end by 2 bases, with 8 bases between. The CDR3 sequence is 15 residues long. Germline CDR1 is SGDLS and CDR2 is YYNGEE. The CDR3 nucleotides read TGTGCCAGCAGCGTAGAGCAGGGCACTAATGAAAAACTGTTTTTT. Its translation: CASSVEQGTNEKLFF.

CDR3: CATSRTGQVTSTDTQYF. Here the CDR3 DNA reads TGTGCCACCAGCAGAACGGGACAGGTTACTAGCACAGATACGCAGTATTTT. This chain joins TRBV15 and TRBJ2-3, with TRBD1 identical over 8 bases. V shed 2 bases and J 0 bases; nucleotides not matched to a gene: 7. The CDR3 has 17 amino acids. The germline V gene has CDR1 LNHNV and CDR2 YYDKDF (reference sequence).

This chain links TRBV14 with TRBJ2-7; 10 bases fit TRBD1. This CDR3 spans 15 amino acids. CDR1 and CDR2 from the germline V gene are SGHDN and FVKESK. Trimming removed 1 base from V and 6 bases from J; junction bases left unmatched: 6. The CDR3 coding sequence is TGTGCCAGCAGCCAAGTAGGGACAGGGGCCCCCGAGCAGTACTTC. Translation: CASSQVGTGAPEQYF.

The chain carries TRBV12-3 or TRBV12-4 and TRBJ1-6, with 8 positions matching TRBD1. CDR3 length equals 11 residues. J gave up 13 bases and V 5 bases, and 1 base lay outside the gene matches. The CDR3 loop is CASSGTGPLHF. CDR3 nucleotide sequence: TGTGCCAGCAGTGGGACAGGCCCCCTCCACTTT.

The genes are TRBV10-3 and TRBJ2-4; a possible D gene is TRBD1 (6 bases). The CDR3 contains 13 residues. Germline-derived CDR1 and CDR2 are ENHRY and SYGVKD. Trimming took off 9 bases at V and 4 bases at J, with 13 bases between the two ends. DNA of the CDR3: TGTGCCATTTTGGACAGCGATAAAAACATTCAGTACTTC. Protein product: CAILDSDKNIQYF.

This sequence joins TRBV27 and TRBJ2-2, with D possibly matching TRBD2 (6 bases). The CDR3 totals 11 residues. V lost 8 bases and J lost 8, with 9 bases in between. Germline V lookup: CDR1 MNHEY, CDR2 SMNVEV (reference sequence). The CDR3 DNA sequence: TGTGCCAGCTTTGGGAGGGGGGAGCTGTTTTTT. This encodes CASFGRGELFF.

In its sample, this clone was seen once. The chain employs TRBV5-8 and TRBJ2-7; TRBD1 aligns across 7 bases. The junction had 7 bases not matched to a gene; V was cut back by 4 bases and J by 0 bases. The length of the CDR3 is 15 residues. Per the germline V gene, CDR1 is SGHTS and CDR2 is YDEGEE. The CDR3 loop reads CASSKDRSSSYEQYF. DNA for the CDR3: TGTGCCAGCAGCAAGGACAGGTCGAGCTCCTACGAGCAGTACTTC. The full variable domain, rest sourced from reference TRBV5-8 and TRBJ2-7, is EAGVTQSPTHLIKTRGQQATLRCSPISGHTSVYWYQQALGLGLQFLLWYDEGEERNRGNFPPRFSGRQFPNYSSELNVNALELEDSALYLCASSKDRSSSYEQYFGPGTRLTVT.

This clone was seen a single time. The genes are TRBV28 and TRBJ2-7; D call uncertain. Trimming cost V 3 bases and J 0 bases, with 3 bases left between them. Per germline, CDR1 MDHEN and CDR2 SYDVKM. CDR3 size: 12 residues. The DNA for the CDR3 is TGTGCCAGCAGTTTCATCTCCTACGAGCAGTACTTC. It is translated as CASSFISYEQYF. The variable domain in full, completed from reference TRBV28 and TRBJ2-7, reads DVKVTQSSRYLVKRTGEKVFLECVQDMDHENMFWYRQDPGLGLRLIYFSYDVKMKEKGDIPEGYSVSREKKERFSLILESASTNQTSMYLCASSFISYEQYFGPGTRLTVT.

V and J are TRBV29-1 and TRBJ2-1, with 8 bases aligning to TRBD1. The V segment lost 2 bases and the J segment 0 bases; nucleotides outside the gene matches: 3. Germline-derived CDR1 and CDR2 are SQVTM and ANQGSEA. The CDR3 length is 15 residues. CDR3 DNA sequence: TGCAGCGTTGAAAGACAGGGGAGCTCCTACAATGAGCAGTTCTTC. Translation: CSVERQGSSYNEQFF.

V and J are TRBV29-1 and TRBJ2-7, with 13 nucleotides matching TRBD2. The length of the CDR3 is 13 residues. Unmatched junction bases numbered 3, after V lost 5 bases and J lost 5 bases. Germline lookup yields CDR1 SQVTM and CDR2 ANQGSEA. The CDR3 reads CSVRTSGSHEQYF. The CDR3 DNA reads as TGCAGCGTTCGGACTAGCGGGAGTCACGAGCAGTACTTC.

The V gene is TRBV7-9, the J gene TRBJ2-7; a possible D gene is TRBD1 (6 bases). CDR1 is SEHNR and CDR2 is FQNEAQ in the germline V gene (reference sequence). The V end lost 11 bases, the J end lost 1 base, and 9 bases lay between the germline ends. The CDR3 loop spans 11 amino acids. CDR3 loop: CAGGQSYEQYF. The CDR3 bases are TGTGCCGGCGGACAGTCCTACGAGCAGTACTTC.

The chain links TRBV30 to TRBJ1-2; TRBD1 agrees at 8 bases. The V gene end was trimmed by 2 bases and the J gene end by 3 bases; junction bases not matched to a gene: 8. This CDR3 is built from 15 residues. Per germline, CDR1 GTSNPN and CDR2 SVGIG (reference sequence). The CDR3 is CAWSFTPGQDYGYTF. CDR3 DNA: TGTGCCTGGAGTTTCACCCCGGGACAGGACTATGGCTACACCTTC.

The J gene is TRBJ2-1, the V gene TRBV3-1 (or the pseudogene TRBV3-2); a weak D match, TRBD2 (6 bases). Germline-derived CDR1 and CDR2 are LGHDT and YNNKEL (reference sequence). The CDR3 sequence is 13 residues long. Deletions cut 10 bases from V and 2 bases from J, with 12 bases between. The CDR3 nucleotides are TGTGCCACCTCGGGGGTGCCCTACAATGAGCAGTTCTTC. It codes for CATSGVPYNEQFF.

The genes are TRBV7-2 and TRBJ2-7; D is possibly TRBD2 (6 bases). Per the germline V gene, CDR1 is SGHTA and CDR2 is FQGNSA. The V and J ends lost 5 bases and 5 bases respectively, with 16 bases between them. The CDR3 contains 14 residues. DNA of the CDR3: TGTGCCAGCAGCCCAACCGGCGGGGTCAACGAGCAGTACTTC. Translated, it gives CASSPTGGVNEQYF.

The chain recombines TRBV7-3 with TRBJ1-1; tentative D call: TRBD1 (5 bases). Trimming took 5 bases from V and 5 from J, leaving 15 bases between them. Germline V gene lookup returns CDR1 SGHTA and CDR2 FQGTGA. CDR3 length: 14 amino acids. The CDR3 nucleotides read TGTGCCAGCAGCCCTCGACCCCAGGGAACTGAAGCTTTCTTT. It translates to CASSPRPQGTEAFF.

The chain links TRBV2 to TRBJ2-5; the D gene is possibly TRBD1 (5 bases). Germline values: CDR1 SNHLY, CDR2 FYNNEI. The germline V and J ends were trimmed by 1 base and 1 base, with 7 bases remaining between them. The CDR3 totals 14 residues. CDR3 bases: TGTGCCAGCAGTGAAGGCAGGGCCCAAGAGACCCAGTACTTC. This sequence encodes CASSEGRAQETQYF.

The chain joins TRBV19 to TRBJ2-2; D might be TRBD2 (7 bases). CDR3 length equals 16 residues. V was shortened by 3 bases and J by 4 bases, with 15 bases between the two germline ends. Germline V CDR1 and CDR2: LNHDA, SQIVND (reference sequence). CDR3 protein: CASSMEGGRITGELFF. The DNA of the CDR3 is TGTGCCAGTAGTATGGAGGGGGGGAGAATCACCGGGGAGCTGTTTTTT.

The chain couples TRBV6-2 or TRBV6-3 to TRBJ2-3; D gene unclear. The CDR3 sequence is 12 residues long. The V and J ends lost 5 bases and 8 bases respectively, with 11 bases between them. Germline V gene data show CDR1 as MNHEY and CDR2 as SVGEGT. The CDR3 DNA is TGTGCCAGCAGTCGAGTTGGTAGTACGCAGTATTTT. The encoded protein is CASSRVGSTQYF.

This sequence joins TRBV7-2 and TRBJ1-6; possible D gene TRBD1, 6 bases. V was trimmed by 0 bases and J by 13 bases, leaving 28 bases between them. Per the germline V gene, CDR1 is SGHTA and CDR2 is FQGNSA. This CDR3 spans 19 amino acids. The CDR3 DNA sequence: TGTGCCAGCAGCTTAGCCCTGGGGCGGGGGCCGCCCGGGTCGAGTCCCCTCCACTTT. Translation: CASSLALGRGPPGSSPLHF.

A single count supports this clone. This rearrangement joins TRBV27 to TRBJ2-1; 8 nucleotides agree with TRBD2. From germline, CDR1 is MNHEY and CDR2 SMNVEV (reference sequence). Unmatched junction bases numbered 8, after V lost 5 bases and J lost 5 bases. This CDR3 is built from 15 residues. The CDR3 DNA reads as TGTGCCAGCAGTGCGAGGACGGGGGGGGACAATGAGCAGTTCTTC. Residues: CASSARTGGDNEQFF.

This chain joins TRBV10-3 and TRBJ1-2; 7 bases match TRBD1. The ends lost 7 bases at V and 3 bases at J; junction bases unmatched: 11. This CDR3 contains 15 residues. Germline V gives CDR1 ENHRY, CDR2 SYGVKD. The CDR3 coding sequence is TGTGCCATCACCGAGTCGGGACAGAAGTACTATGGCTACACCTTC. Its translation is CAITESGQKYYGYTF.

At least ten counts were recorded for this clone. The chain couples TRBV24-1 to TRBJ1-1, with no clear D. V lost 4 bases, J lost 3 bases, and 5 bases lay in between. This CDR3 has 12 amino acids. Germline CDR1 reads KGHDR; CDR2 reads SFDVKD. CDR3 DNA sequence: TGTGCCACCAGTGAGGGCCACACTGAAGCTTTCTTT. Protein product: CATSEGHTEAFF.

The chain links TRBV15 to TRBJ2-1, with TRBD1 identical over 8 bases. This CDR3 contains 14 residues. In germline, CDR1 is LNHNV, CDR2 YYDKDF (reference sequence). Trimming removed 3 bases from V and 3 bases from J; junction bases left unmatched: 1. The CDR3 bases are TGTGCCACCAGCAGGGACAGGGTCTACAATGAGCAGTTCTTC. Translating gives CATSRDRVYNEQFF.

The genes are TRBV6-4 and TRBJ2-1; TRBD1 matches at 8 bases. The CDR3 runs to 13 residues. Per germline, CDR1 MRHNA and CDR2 SNTAGT. The V segment lost 10 bases and the J segment 0 bases; nucleotides outside the gene matches: 2. In nucleotides, the CDR3 is TGTGCCACCGGGACAGGCTCCTACAATGAGCAGTTCTTC. This sequence encodes CATGTGSYNEQFF.

About this clone itself: Other nucleotide sequences in the sample specify the same CDR3. The chain has TRBV5-1 and TRBJ2-1; 7 nucleotides line up with TRBD2. This CDR3 is built from 15 residues. V was pared by 0 bases and J by 4 bases, with 4 bases of the junction left unmatched. The V gene's germline CDR1 is SGHRS and CDR2 YFSETQ. CDR3 amino acids: CASSLELASYNEQFF. The DNA of the CDR3 is TGCGCCAGCAGCTTGGAACTAGCGTCGTACAATGAGCAGTTCTTC.

The rearrangement links TRBV7-8 to TRBJ1-1; D may be TRBD1 (5 bases). Between the trimmed V and J ends, which lost 3 bases and 1 base, there was a span of 9 bases. From germline, CDR1 is SGHVS and CDR2 FQNEAQ. This CDR3 comprises 14 residues. The CDR3 here is CASSFGHSNTEAFF. The DNA for the CDR3 is TGTGCCAGCAGCTTTGGACATTCGAACACTGAAGCTTTCTTT.

This clone occurred once. This chain joins TRBV11-2 and TRBJ2-5; 7 bases match TRBD1. The CDR3 consists of 12 residues. V lost 3 bases, J lost 5 bases, and 0 bases stayed unmatched. Germline CDR1 SGHAT, CDR2 FQNNGV. CDR3: CASSFRGETQYF. The CDR3 region has the DNA TGTGCCAGCAGCTTCAGGGGGGAGACCCAGTACTTC.

The gene calls are TRBV13 and TRBJ1-1, with D tentatively TRBD1 (5 bases). Trimming took 5 bases from V and 8 from J, leaving 9 bases between them. The CDR3 runs 11 residues. Germline CDR1 reads PRHDT; CDR2 reads FYEKMQ (reference sequence). The CDR3: CASSLRTEAFF. The DNA of the CDR3 is TGTGCCAGCAGCCTGCGGACAGAAGCTTTCTTT.